This T cell receptor beta chain was recorded in a study of human T cells and chemical hapten exposure. This clonotype was counted ten times or more. Time point described: patch test 1, 2 weeks after DPC sensitization. Stated treatment: therapeutic diphenylcyclopropenone sensitization with weekly scalp DPC. TCRdb itself ran the RACE reads through MiXCR, one entry per CDR3 protein. The sample has 74,000 or so distinct CDR3 sequences; about a tenth are singletons. Germline CDR1 SGHTA, CDR2 FQGTGA. V lost 3 bases and J lost 5, with 10 bases in between. The length of the CDR3 is 13 residues. The chain uses TRBV7-3 and TRBJ2-5; D possibly corresponds to TRBD2 (7 bases). The TCR was taken from a woman aged 45-60 years with alopecia areata. Some clones in this sample may be carry-over from other donors' samples. The sequences come from whole blood, collected in connection with sensitization to the hapten diphenylcyclopropenone (DPC). CDR3 coding DNA: TGTGCCAGCAGCTTGGGGGGGCTGGAGACCCAGTACTTC. Protein: CASSLGGLETQYF.